The 23 T cell receptor beta chains given below trace back to one sample, sequenced in a study of blood T cell repertoires in COVID-19. TCRdb's table, derived via immunoSEQ multiplex PCR, lists solely in-frame clones and lacks some. The data contain around 220,000 clones, 70% to 85% of them singletons. The sample taken for sequencing was peripheral blood. Every receptor here comes from an elderly woman with active or convalescent COVID-19.

This clone was seen just once. Here the CDR3 reads CASRERGQGGIVGQPQHF. For the CDR3, the DNA is TGTGCCAGTAGGGAACGGGGACAGGGGGGAATAGTCGGTCAGCCCCAGCATTTT. The J gene is TRBJ1-5, the V gene TRBV19; 11 bases align to TRBD1. Germline V lookup: CDR1 LNHDA, CDR2 SQIVND (reference sequence). The CDR3 runs to 18 residues. With V trimmed by 6 bases and J by 6 bases, 16 bases remained unmatched.

This chain joins TRBV28 and TRBJ1-2; 8 bases match TRBD1. Germline V gives CDR1 MDHEN, CDR2 SYDVKM. Germline trimming cut 5 bases from V and 5 bases from J; bases unmatched to any gene: 13. The CDR3 runs to 16 residues. The CDR3 loop reads CASSPAGTGGSYGYTF. As DNA, the CDR3 is TGTGCCAGCAGTCCCGCCGGGACAGGAGGATCTTATGGCTACACCTTC.

The count of this clone is one. The chain is built from TRBV5-8 and TRBJ2-1, with no clear D. CDR3 length equals 13 residues. Per the germline V gene, CDR1 is SGHTS and CDR2 is YDEGEE. V lost 6 bases, J lost 4 bases, and 11 bases lay in between. CDR3 in DNA: TGTGCCAGCAAACTACTGAGGTACAATGAGCAGTTCTTC. Its translation is CASKLLRYNEQFF.

This rearrangement joins TRBV7-9 to TRBJ2-1; no reliable D call. Trimming removed 1 base at V and 8 bases at J, with 9 bases between. Germline V gene data show CDR1 as SEHNR and CDR2 as FQNEAQ (reference sequence). The CDR3 is made up of 13 amino acids. CDR3 loop: CASSLVVSDEQFF. CDR3 DNA: TGTGCCAGCAGCTTAGTCGTTTCGGATGAGCAGTTCTTC.

V and J are TRBV19 and TRBJ1-1; TRBD1 agrees at 7 bases. Germline lookup yields CDR1 LNHDA and CDR2 SQIVND (reference sequence). This CDR3 comprises 14 residues. V lost 5 bases and J lost 8; bases outside the gene matches: 11. The CDR3 is CASSVARDSKEAFF. The CDR3 DNA follows: TGTGCCAGTAGTGTTGCCCGGGACAGCAAAGAAGCTTTCTTT. The full variable domain, its missing parts supplied by reference TRBV19 and TRBJ1-1, is DGGITQSPKYLFRKEGQNVTLSCEQNLNHDAMYWYRQDPGQGLRLIYYSQIVNDFQKGDIAEGYSVSREKKESFPLTVTSAQKNPTAFYLCASSVARDSKEAFFGQGTRLTVV.

The CDR3 bases are TGTGCCAGCAGCAATATGGGGGCCTACACAGATACGCAGTATTTT. Translated: CASSNMGAYTDTQYF. The V and J genes are TRBV5-4 and TRBJ2-3, with a tentative D call TRBD1 (6 bases). This CDR3 spans 15 amino acids. Germline CDR1 reads SGHNT; CDR2 reads YYREEE (reference sequence). The ends were cut back, 4 bases at V and 2 bases at J, with 14 bases in the middle.

In regard to this clone: The same CDR3 can be traced to other DNA sequences in this sample. The J gene is TRBJ2-3, the V gene TRBV5-1; perhaps TRBD2 as D (6 bases). This CDR3 comprises 14 residues. With 0 bases removed from V and 1 base from J, the gap between germline ends came to 6 bases. Per germline, CDR1 SGHRS and CDR2 YFSETQ. The CDR3 protein is CASSLAGGTDTQYF. As DNA, the CDR3 is TGCGCCAGCAGCTTGGCGGGGGGCACAGATACGCAGTATTTT.

In this sample, this clone turned up a few times. V usage is TRBV6-6 and J usage is TRBJ2-7, with 7 bases aligning to TRBD1. V shed 5 bases and J 2 bases; nucleotides not matched to a gene: 9. CDR1 and CDR2 from the germline V gene are MNHNY and SVGAGI (reference sequence). The CDR3 sequence is 15 residues long. CDR3 residues: CASSPEAGGTYEQYF. The CDR3, as DNA: TGTGCCAGCAGTCCGGAGGCAGGGGGAACCTACGAGCAGTACTTC.

In regard to this clone: The sample carries other DNA sequences with the same CDR3. Here the CDR3 DNA reads TGCGCCAGCAGCTTGGGCAGGGGGCGGGAGACCCAGTACTTC. Encoded protein: CASSLGRGRETQYF. The chain has TRBV5-1 and TRBJ2-5, with TRBD1 matching over 8 bases. Germline CDR1 reads SGHRS; CDR2 reads YFSETQ. Trimming removed 0 bases from V and 5 bases from J; junction bases left unmatched: 3. The CDR3 runs 14 residues.

This clone is a singleton in its sample. Other DNA variants within this sample encode the same CDR3. The chain uses TRBV7-8 and TRBJ2-7; 8 bases match TRBD2. The CDR3 runs 15 residues. V was pared by 1 base and J by 3 bases, with 5 bases of the junction left unmatched. Germline CDR1 SGHVS, CDR2 FQNEAQ. CDR3: CASSLVAGGNYEQYF. For the CDR3, the DNA is TGTGCCAGCAGCTTAGTGGCGGGAGGAAACTACGAGCAGTACTTC. Based on the CDR3 plus reference TRBV7-8 and TRBJ2-7, the full variable domain is GAGVSQSPRYKVAKRGQDVALRCDPISGHVSLFWYQQALGQGPEFLTYFQNEAQLDKSGLPSDRFFAERPEGSVSTLKIQRTQQEDSAVYLCASSLVAGGNYEQYFGPGTRLTVT.

The chain has TRBV6-5 and TRBJ1-5; D is undetermined. Per the germline V gene, CDR1 is MNHEY and CDR2 is SVGAGI. V was cut by 6 bases and J by 0 bases, with 12 bases left in between. This CDR3 is 15 amino acids long. CDR3 in amino acids: CASSRLGGSNQPQHF. In nucleotides, the CDR3 is TGTGCCAGCAGCAGACTGGGTGGTAGCAATCAGCCCCAGCATTTT.

This clone was detected a few times. The chain joins TRBV6-5 to TRBJ2-5; 13 bases line up with TRBD2. Germline V gene lookup returns CDR1 MNHEY and CDR2 SVGAGI. After removal of 3 bases from V and 5 bases from J, the junction contained 6 bases not matched to a gene. The CDR3 runs 16 residues. DNA for the CDR3: TGTGCCAGCAGTTATACTAGCGGGAGGGCCGCTGAGACCCAGTACTTC. Amino acids: CASSYTSGRAAETQYF.

The V call is TRBV5-6, the J call TRBJ1-4, with 11 bases fitting TRBD1. V shed 1 base, J shed 15 bases, and the junction held 8 bases outside the gene matches. CDR1 and CDR2 from the germline V gene are SGHDT and YYEEEE. The CDR3 sequence is 14 residues long. The CDR3 region has the DNA TGTGCCAGCAGCTTGTGGGTGGACAGGGGGCAGGTGTTTTTT. Translated: CASSLWVDRGQVFF.

This sequence joins TRBV28 and TRBJ2-6, with 7 bases aligning to TRBD1. Trimming removed 3 bases from V and 4 bases from J; junction bases left unmatched: 3. The germline V gene has CDR1 MDHEN and CDR2 SYDVKM. CDR3 length equals 15 residues. CDR3 DNA: TGTGCCAGCAGTTTTAGGGGGCACGGGGCCAACGTCCTGACTTTC. Translating it yields CASSFRGHGANVLTF.

The gene calls are TRBV30 and TRBJ2-7; TRBD2 matches at 7 bases. Per the germline V gene, CDR1 is GTSNPN and CDR2 is SVGIG (reference sequence). The CDR3 totals 15 residues. V was pared by 8 bases and J by 3 bases, with 16 bases of the junction left unmatched. The CDR3 sequence is CALYRREPSGYEQYF. The CDR3 DNA is TGTGCCCTCTATAGGCGGGAGCCGAGCGGCTACGAGCAGTACTTC.

For the CDR3, the DNA is TGTGCCTGGAGCGCGGACAGGGGGAGCAATGGCTACACCTTC. Protein: CAWSADRGSNGYTF. This chain uses TRBV30 with TRBJ1-2, with 10 bases identical to TRBD1. The ends lost 3 bases at V and 6 bases at J; junction bases unmatched: 7. Germline V gene sequence: CDR1 GTSNPN, CDR2 SVGIG (reference sequence). This CDR3 is 14 amino acids long.

In its sample, this clone was seen a few times. The rearrangement uses TRBV28 and TRBJ1-1, with D tentatively TRBD1 (5 bases). The CDR3 totals 14 residues. The V gene lost 9 bases and the J gene lost 2 bases, with 16 bases spanning the gap. Per germline, CDR1 MDHEN and CDR2 SYDVKM. Here the CDR3 DNA reads TGTGCCAGTGGGACTGGACGGATTAACACTGAAGCTTTCTTT. As protein: CASGTGRINTEAFF.

The J gene is TRBJ2-7, the V gene TRBV18; 8 positions agree with TRBD2. Germline trimming cut 0 bases from V and 2 bases from J; bases unmatched to any gene: 6. Germline V gene lookup returns CDR1 KGHSH and CDR2 LQKENI. The CDR3 totals 16 residues. Written as DNA, the CDR3 is TGTGCCAGCTCACCACCGGTAGCGGGGTCAGCCTACGAGCAGTACTTC. The encoded protein is CASSPPVAGSAYEQYF.

This clone occurred once. This same CDR3 is encoded by further DNA sequences in the sample. This rearrangement joins TRBV29-1 to TRBJ1-3; a possible D gene is TRBD1 (6 bases). Trimming shortened V by 5 bases and J by 0 bases, and 17 bases separated the two germline ends. The CDR3 covers 16 residues. Per the germline V gene, CDR1 is SQVTM and CDR2 is ANQGSEA. The CDR3 here is CSVQTGFHGSGNTIYF. CDR3 sequence (DNA): TGCAGCGTTCAGACAGGATTCCACGGCTCTGGAAACACCATATATTTT. The complete variable domain, with remaining parts taken from reference TRBV29-1 and TRBJ1-3, reads SAVISQKPSRDICQRGTSLTIQCQVDSQVTMMFWYRQQPGQSLTLIATANQGSEATYESGFVIDKFPISRPNLTFSTLTVSNMSPEDSSIYLCSVQTGFHGSGNTIYFGEGSWLTVV.

V usage is TRBV27 and J usage is TRBJ2-2; the D gene is possibly TRBD2 (5 bases). V lost 4 bases and J 7 bases, leaving 16 bases between the germline ends. Germline assignment: CDR1 MNHEY and CDR2 SMNVEV (reference sequence). The CDR3 has 15 amino acids. The CDR3 DNA reads as TGTGCCAGCAGTTCCCTACCGGTAGCGTTCGGGGAGCTGTTTTTT. It translates to CASSSLPVAFGELFF.

The V and J genes are TRBV19 and TRBJ2-1; 9 bases match TRBD1. The CDR3 runs to 14 residues. Germline loops: CDR1 LNHDA, CDR2 SQIVND (reference sequence). The ends lost 7 bases at V and 3 bases at J; junction bases unmatched: 4. CDR3 in amino acids: CASKTGQGYNEQFF. The CDR3 DNA follows: TGTGCCAGTAAAACGGGACAGGGCTACAATGAGCAGTTCTTC.

This sequence joins TRBV5-1 and TRBJ2-7, with 12 bases that match TRBD2. The V gene's germline CDR1 is SGHRS and CDR2 YFSETQ. This CDR3 has 15 residues. Trimming at V came to 4 bases and at J to 9 bases, leaving 11 bases not matched to a gene. The CDR3 reads CASSLDGLAGLGQYF. CDR3 DNA: TGCGCCAGCAGCCTAGATGGACTAGCGGGGCTCGGGCAGTACTTC.

This chain connects TRBV18 to TRBJ1-5; D is uncertain. Germline CDR1 KGHSH, CDR2 LQKENI. The V and J ends lost 5 bases and 6 bases respectively, with 14 bases between them. The CDR3 has 14 amino acids. CDR3 in amino acids: CASSANSSPQPQHF. The CDR3 nucleotides read TGTGCCAGCTCAGCAAACAGTTCGCCTCAGCCCCAGCATTTT. The full variable domain, in which reference TRBV18 and TRBJ1-5 provide the parts outside the CDR3, is NAGVMQNPRHLVRRRGQEARLRCSPMKGHSHVYWYRQLPEEGLKFMVYLQKENIIDESGMPKERFSAEFPKEGPSILRIQQVVRGDSAAYFCASSANSSPQPQHFGDGTRLSIL.